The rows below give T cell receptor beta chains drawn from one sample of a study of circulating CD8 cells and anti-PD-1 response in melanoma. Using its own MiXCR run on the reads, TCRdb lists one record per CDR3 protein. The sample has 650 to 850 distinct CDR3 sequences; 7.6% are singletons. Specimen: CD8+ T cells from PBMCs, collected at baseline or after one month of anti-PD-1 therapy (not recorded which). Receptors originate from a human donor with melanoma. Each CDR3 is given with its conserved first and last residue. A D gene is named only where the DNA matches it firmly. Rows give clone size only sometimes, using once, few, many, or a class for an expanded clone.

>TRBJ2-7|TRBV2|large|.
CASSDPRSLPYEQYF
TGTGCCAGCAGTGATCCTAGATCCCTCCCTTACGAGCAGTACTTC
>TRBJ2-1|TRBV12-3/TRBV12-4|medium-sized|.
CASSFSYNEQFF
TGTGCCAGCAGTTTCTCGTACAATGAGCAGTTCTTC
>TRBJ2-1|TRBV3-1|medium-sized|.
CASSQGDVPSYNEQFF
TGTGCCAGCAGCCAAGGCGATGTCCCCTCCTACAATGAGCAGTTCTTC
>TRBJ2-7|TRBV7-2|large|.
CASSQAQGVVEQYF
TGTGCCAGCAGTCAAGCCCAAGGGGTGGTCGAGCAGTACTTC
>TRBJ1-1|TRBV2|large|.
CASSVIGNTEAFF
TGTGCCAGCAGTGTGATAGGGAACACTGAAGCTTTCTTT
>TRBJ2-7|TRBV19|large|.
CASSIFDTYEQYF
TGTGCCAGTAGTATCTTTGATACCTACGAGCAGTACTTC
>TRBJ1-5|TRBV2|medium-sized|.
CATGPRGQPQHF
TGTGCCACGGGGCCTCGGGGTCAGCCCCAGCATTTT
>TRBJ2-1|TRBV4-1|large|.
CASSQDRAVYNEQFF
TGCGCCAGCAGCCAAGATCGGGCAGTCTACAATGAGCAGTTCTTC
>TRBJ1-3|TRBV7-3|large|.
CASSAGGDPNTIYF
TGTGCCAGCAGCGCGGGAGGCGATCCGAACACCATATATTTT
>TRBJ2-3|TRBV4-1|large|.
CASSQGLMNTQYF
TGCGCCAGCAGCCAAGGCTTGATGAATACGCAGTATTTT
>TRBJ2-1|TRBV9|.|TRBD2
CASSGLAGGHYNEQFF
TGTGCCAGCAGCGGACTAGCGGGGGGCCACTACAATGAGCAGTTCTTC
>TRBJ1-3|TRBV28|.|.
CASRGRVGSGNTIYF
TGTGCCAGCAGAGGTCGAGTCGGGTCTGGAAACACCATATATTTT
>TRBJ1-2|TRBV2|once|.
CASSPGAGVGYTF
TGTGCCAGCAGTCCCGGGGCGGGGGTTGGCTACACCTTC
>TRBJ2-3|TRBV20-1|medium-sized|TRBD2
CSARDISGVTDTQYF
TGCAGTGCTAGAGATATTAGCGGGGTCACAGATACGCAGTATTTT
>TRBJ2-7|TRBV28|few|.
CASSLPGYHELYF
TGTGCCAGCAGTTTACCAGGGTACCACGAGCTGTACTTC
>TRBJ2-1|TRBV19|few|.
CASSDGTMDEQFF
TGTGCCAGTAGTGACGGGACGATGGATGAGCAGTTCTTC
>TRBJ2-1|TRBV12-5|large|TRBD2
CASGLLLAGAPEQFF
TGTGCTAGTGGCCTCCTACTAGCGGGGGCTCCGGAGCAGTTCTTC
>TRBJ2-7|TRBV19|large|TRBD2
CASSVTSGGFNEQYF
TGTGCCAGTAGTGTCACTAGCGGGGGGTTTAACGAGCAGTACTTC
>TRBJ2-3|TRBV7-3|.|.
CASSSTGSSTDTQYF
TGTGCCAGCAGCTCGACGGGTTCTAGCACAGATACGCAGTATTTT
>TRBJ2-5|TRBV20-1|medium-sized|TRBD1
CSARRGGGQETQYF
TGCAGTGCTAGAAGAGGGGGCGGGCAAGAGACCCAGTACTTC
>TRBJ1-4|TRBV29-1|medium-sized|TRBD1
CSVLTTGGDGTNEKLFF
TGCAGCGTCCTAACGACAGGGGGCGACGGAACTAATGAAAAACTGTTTTTT
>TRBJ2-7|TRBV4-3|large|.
CASSPRGSSNEQYF
TGCGCCAGCAGCCCGAGGGGCAGTTCGAACGAGCAGTACTTC
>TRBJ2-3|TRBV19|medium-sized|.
CASSISQSTDTQYF
TGTGCCAGTAGTATAAGTCAGAGCACAGATACGCAGTATTTT
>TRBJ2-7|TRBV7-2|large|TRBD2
CASSPLGTSGGAPSYEQYF
TGTGCCAGCAGCCCCCTCGGAACTAGCGGGGGGGCCCCCTCCTACGAGCAGTACTTC
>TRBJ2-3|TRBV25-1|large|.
CASGWGTDTQYF
TGTGCCAGCGGATGGGGCACAGATACGCAGTATTTT
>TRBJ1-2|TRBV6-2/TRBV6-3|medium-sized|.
CASSPPDMDPYSNYGYTF
TGTGCCAGCAGTCCTCCCGATATGGATCCGTACTCTAACTATGGCTACACCTTC
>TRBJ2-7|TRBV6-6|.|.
CASSPYSYEQYF
TGTGCCAGCAGCCCGTACAGCTATGAGCAGTACTTC
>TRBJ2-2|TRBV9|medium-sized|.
CATNTGSGELFF
TGTGCCACGAATACAGGGTCCGGGGAGCTGTTTTTT
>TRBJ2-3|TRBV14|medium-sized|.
CASSQGTGQNTQYF
TGTGCCAGCAGCCAAGGAACCGGGCAAAATACGCAGTATTTT
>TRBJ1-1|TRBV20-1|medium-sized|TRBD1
CSAPQGQGGTEAFF
TGCAGTGCTCCTCAAGGACAGGGGGGCACTGAAGCTTTCTTT
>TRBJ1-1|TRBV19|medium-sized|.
CASSWQGTMNTEAFF
TGTGCCAGTAGTTGGCAGGGGACCATGAACACTGAAGCTTTCTTT
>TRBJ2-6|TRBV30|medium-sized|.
CAWSFAAGANVLTF
TGTGCCTGGAGTTTTGCAGCTGGGGCCAACGTCCTGACTTTC
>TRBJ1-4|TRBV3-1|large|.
CASSQAHGGGEKLFF
TGTGCCAGCAGCCAAGCCCACGGGGGAGGTGAAAAACTGTTTTTT
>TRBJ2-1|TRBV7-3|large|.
CASSPLGSYNEQFF
TGTGCCAGCAGCCCCCTCGGCAGTTACAATGAGCAGTTCTTC
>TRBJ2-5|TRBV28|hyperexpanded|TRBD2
CASTSGRETQYF
TGTGCCAGCACCAGCGGGAGGGAGACCCAGTACTTC
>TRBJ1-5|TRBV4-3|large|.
CASSQDRGYNQPQHF
TGCGCCAGCAGCCAAGACAGGGGATACAATCAGCCCCAGCATTTT
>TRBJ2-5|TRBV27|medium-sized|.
CASSFGGGGETQYF
TGTGCCAGCAGTTTCGGGGGCGGTGGAGAGACCCAGTACTTC
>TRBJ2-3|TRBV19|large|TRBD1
CASRDRGDTQYF
TGTGCCAGTAGAGACAGGGGAGATACGCAGTATTTT
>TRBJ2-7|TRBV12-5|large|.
CASGLDGTVDEQYF
TGTGCTAGTGGTTTGGACGGGACCGTCGACGAGCAGTACTTC
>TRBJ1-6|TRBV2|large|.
CASSESRSSYNSPLHF
TGTGCCAGCAGTGAAAGTAGGAGCTCCTATAATTCACCCCTCCACTTT
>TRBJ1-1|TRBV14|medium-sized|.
CASSQGLYTEAFF
TGTGCCAGCAGCCAAGGGTTGTACACTGAAGCTTTCTTT
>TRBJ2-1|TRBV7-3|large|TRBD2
CASSGGGSSYNEQFF
TGTGCCAGCAGCGGCGGGGGTAGCTCCTACAATGAGCAGTTCTTC
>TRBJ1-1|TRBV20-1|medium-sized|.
CSARRLGDMNTEAFF
TGCAGTGCTAGACGGTTGGGGGATATGAACACTGAAGCTTTCTTT
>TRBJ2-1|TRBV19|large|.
CASRTPYNEQFF
TGTGCCAGTAGAACCCCCTACAATGAGCAGTTCTTC
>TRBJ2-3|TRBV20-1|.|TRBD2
CSARDLRGLAGDPDTQYF
TGCAGTGCTAGAGATTTACGCGGGCTAGCGGGGGATCCAGATACGCAGTATTTT
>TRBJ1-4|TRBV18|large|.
CASSPGDGQRKVEKLFF
TGTGCCAGCTCACCAGGGGACGGACAGCGAAAGGTCGAAAAACTGTTTTTT
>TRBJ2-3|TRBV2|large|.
CASREGPVTDTQYF
TGTGCCAGCAGAGAGGGACCGGTCACAGATACGCAGTATTTT
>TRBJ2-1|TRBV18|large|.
CASSPSRDFYNEQFF
TGTGCCAGCTCACCCTCCCGGGACTTTTACAATGAGCAGTTCTTC
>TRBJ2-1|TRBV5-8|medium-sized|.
CASSHLGNEQFF
TGTGCCAGCAGTCATCTAGGCAATGAGCAGTTCTTC
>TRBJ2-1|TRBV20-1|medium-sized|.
CSASSGRGGDEQFF
TGCAGTGCTAGCTCGGGCAGGGGTGGCGATGAGCAGTTCTTC
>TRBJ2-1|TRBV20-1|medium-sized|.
CSASTRDGWNNEQFF
TGCAGTGCTAGCACCCGGGACGGATGGAACAATGAGCAGTTCTTC
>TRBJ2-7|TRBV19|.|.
CASSINRADEQYF
TGTGCCAGTAGTATTAACAGGGCAGACGAGCAGTACTTC
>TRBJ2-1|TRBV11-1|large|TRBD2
CASRLRTSGGNEQFF
TGTGCCAGCAGGTTGCGGACTAGCGGGGGAAATGAGCAGTTCTTC
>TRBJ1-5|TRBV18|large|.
CASSPAKGSNQPQHF
TGTGCCAGCTCACCGGCCAAAGGAAGCAATCAGCCCCAGCATTTT
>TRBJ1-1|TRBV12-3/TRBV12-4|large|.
CASTPDGATEAFF
TGTGCCAGCACCCCCGATGGAGCCACTGAAGCTTTCTTT
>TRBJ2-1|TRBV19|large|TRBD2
CASSTGLAGGRNEQFF
TGTGCCAGTAGCACAGGACTAGCGGGGGGGCGAAATGAGCAGTTCTTC
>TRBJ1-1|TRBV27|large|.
CASRSPRGMNTEAFF
TGTGCCAGCAGATCTCCCCGGGGGATGAACACTGAAGCTTTCTTT
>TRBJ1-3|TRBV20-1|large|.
CSAEPPASVSGNTIYF
TGCAGTGCCGAACCCCCGGCCTCCGTCTCTGGAAACACCATATATTTT